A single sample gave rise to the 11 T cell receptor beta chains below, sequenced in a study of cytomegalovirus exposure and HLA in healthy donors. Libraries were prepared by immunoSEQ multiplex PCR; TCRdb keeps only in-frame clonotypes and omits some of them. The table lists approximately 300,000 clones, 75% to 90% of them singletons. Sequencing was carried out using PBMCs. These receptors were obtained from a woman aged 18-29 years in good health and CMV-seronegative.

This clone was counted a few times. This CDR3 is CASSHPGTGNTIYF. The CDR3 DNA follows: TGTGCCAGCAGCCACCCCGGTACTGGAAACACCATATATTTT. This rearrangement joins TRBV14 to TRBJ1-3, with D unclear. Per the germline V gene, CDR1 is SGHDN and CDR2 is FVKESK. This CDR3 spans 14 amino acids. V gave up 3 bases and J gave up 2 bases, with 8 bases separating them.

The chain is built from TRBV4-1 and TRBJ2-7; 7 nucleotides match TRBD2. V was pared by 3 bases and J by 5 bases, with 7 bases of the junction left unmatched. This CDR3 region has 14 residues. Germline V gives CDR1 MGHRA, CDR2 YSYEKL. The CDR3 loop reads CASSHPGLSNEQYF. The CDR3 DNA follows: TGCGCCAGCAGCCACCCGGGACTATCCAACGAGCAGTACTTC.

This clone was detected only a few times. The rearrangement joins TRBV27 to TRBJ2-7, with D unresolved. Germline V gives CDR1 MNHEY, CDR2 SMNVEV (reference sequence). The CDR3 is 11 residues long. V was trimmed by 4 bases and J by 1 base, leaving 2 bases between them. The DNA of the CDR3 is TGTGCCAGCAGTTCATCCTACGAGCAGTACTTC. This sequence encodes CASSSSYEQYF.

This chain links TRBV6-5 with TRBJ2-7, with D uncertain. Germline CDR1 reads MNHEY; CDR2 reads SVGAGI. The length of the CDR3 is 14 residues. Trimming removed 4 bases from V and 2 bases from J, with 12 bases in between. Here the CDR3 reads CASSFSLNAYEQYF. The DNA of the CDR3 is TGTGCCAGCAGTTTTTCCCTAAACGCCTACGAGCAGTACTTC.

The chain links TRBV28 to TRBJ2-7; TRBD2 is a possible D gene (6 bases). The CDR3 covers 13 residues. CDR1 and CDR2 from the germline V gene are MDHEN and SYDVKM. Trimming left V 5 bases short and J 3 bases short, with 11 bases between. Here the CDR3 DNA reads TGTGCCAGCAGTCCGAACGGGGGCTACGAGCAGTACTTC. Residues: CASSPNGGYEQYF.

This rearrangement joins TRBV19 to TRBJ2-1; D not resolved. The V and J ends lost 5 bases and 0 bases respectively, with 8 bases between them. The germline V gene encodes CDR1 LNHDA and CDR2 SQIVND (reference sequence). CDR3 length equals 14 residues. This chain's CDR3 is CASSPPGSYNEQFF. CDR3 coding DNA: TGTGCCAGTAGTCCCCCGGGCTCCTACAATGAGCAGTTCTTC.

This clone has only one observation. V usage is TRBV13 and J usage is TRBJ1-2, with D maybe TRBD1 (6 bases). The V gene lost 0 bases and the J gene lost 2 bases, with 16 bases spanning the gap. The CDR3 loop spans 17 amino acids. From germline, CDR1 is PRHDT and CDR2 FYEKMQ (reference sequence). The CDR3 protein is CASSLGQGHIWNYGYTF. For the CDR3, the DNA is TGTGCCAGCAGCTTAGGACAGGGTCATATCTGGAACTATGGCTACACCTTC.

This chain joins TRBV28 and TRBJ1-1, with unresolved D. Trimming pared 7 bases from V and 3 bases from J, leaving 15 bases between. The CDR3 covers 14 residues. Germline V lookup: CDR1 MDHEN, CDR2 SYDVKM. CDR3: CASTIGRLDTEAFF. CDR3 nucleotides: TGTGCCAGCACCATAGGGAGGTTGGACACTGAAGCTTTCTTT. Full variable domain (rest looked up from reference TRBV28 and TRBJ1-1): DVKVTQSSRYLVKRTGEKVFLECVQDMDHENMFWYRQDPGLGLRLIYFSYDVKMKEKGDIPEGYSVSREKKERFSLILESASTNQTSMYLCASTIGRLDTEAFFGQGTRLTVV.

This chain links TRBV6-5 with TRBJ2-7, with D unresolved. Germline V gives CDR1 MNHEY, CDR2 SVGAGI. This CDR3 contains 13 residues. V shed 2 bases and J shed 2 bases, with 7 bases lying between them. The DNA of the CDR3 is TGTGCCAGCAGTTACACTGCCGCCTACGAGCAGTACTTC. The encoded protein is CASSYTAAYEQYF.

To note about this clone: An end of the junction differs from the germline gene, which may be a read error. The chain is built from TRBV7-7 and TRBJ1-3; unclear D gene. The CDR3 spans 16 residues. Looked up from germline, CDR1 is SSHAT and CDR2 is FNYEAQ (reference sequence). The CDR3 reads CASSLGDTPSGNTIYF. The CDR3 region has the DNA TGTGCTAGCAGCTTAGGCGATACCCCCTCTGGAAACACCATATATTTT.

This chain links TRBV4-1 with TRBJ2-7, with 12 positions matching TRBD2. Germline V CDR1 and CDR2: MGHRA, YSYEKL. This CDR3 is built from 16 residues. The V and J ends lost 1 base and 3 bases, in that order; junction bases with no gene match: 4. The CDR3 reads CASSQGQGLAGYEQYF. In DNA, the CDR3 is TGCGCCAGCAGCCAAGGCCAGGGACTAGCGGGCTACGAGCAGTACTTC.